This T cell receptor (beta chain) originates from a study of Graves' ophthalmopathy and Graves' hyperthyroidism. Study-level results: For separating ophthalmopathy from stable hyperthyroidism, a 13-signature model gave 87.88% sensitivity and about 80% specificity. Blood also carried most expanded thyroid clonotypes exceeding 0.001 frequency.

This clonotype was seen more than once but under ten times. The antigen remains unidentified. A much larger clone is a single base away; this may be a read error. Amplification targeted the TCR beta CDR3 regions, with RNA transcripts as the source material. Investigators did first-round RT-PCR with HTBI primers, then second-round multiplex PCR. From the multiplex PCR reads, TCRdb called clonotypes with MiXCR, one entry per CDR3 protein. The sample gives roughly 610,000 distinct CDR3 sequences, 22% of which show up once; about 6.6% is in the top ten. This sequence originates from a woman between 18 and 29 years old with stable Graves' hyperthyroidism. Some clones in this sample may be carry-over from other donors' samples. The sample was peripheral blood.

CDR3 DNA sequence: TGTGCCAGCAGTCCCGGACTAGCGGGAGTAATTATTGCCAAAAACATTAAGTACTTC. Its protein is CASSPGLAGVIIAKNIKYF. This rearrangement joins TRBV6-1 to TRBJ2-4; 13 nucleotides agree with TRBD2. The length of the CDR3 is 19 residues. CDR1 and CDR2 (germline): MNHNS, SASEGT.